This record covers a single TCR beta chain. What it binds is not known. Using immunoSEQ multiplex PCR, the repertoire was profiled, and TCRdb retains in-frame clones only, with some absent. The sample yields 140,000 to 150,000 clones, roughly 90% seen once. The record originates from a study of T cell responses to AZD1222 COVID-19 vaccine. Germline-derived CDR1 and CDR2 are SNHLY and FYNNEI. V was pared by 6 bases and J by 8 bases, with 16 bases between. The CDR3 loop spans 13 amino acids. Findings of the study overall: Just 6 or 7 people given AZD1222 tested seropositive at baseline. Following two doses of AZD1222, Spike-specific TCR breadth and depth rose. Clonal diversity was possibly underestimated, and the donors were mostly white British, with more females. Distributed over spike, vaccine-associated CD4 TCRs predominated at 160-218 and 743-854.

This receptor was identified in an adult who received the AZD1222 COVID-19 vaccine. The rearrangement links TRBV2 to TRBJ1-2; a weak D match, TRBD1 (5 bases). The sequences come from peripheral blood, collected 28 days after the second AZD1222 dose. CDR3 DNA sequence: TGTGCCAGCAGAATCGGTCTGGGACGGGGCTACACCTTC. Translating gives CASRIGLGRGYTF.